The 3 T cell receptor beta chains below all came from one sample that was sequenced in a study of cytomegalovirus exposure and HLA in healthy donors. The study ran its PCR with 60 Vbeta and 13 Jbeta primers. Libraries were prepared by immunoSEQ multiplex PCR; TCRdb keeps only in-frame clonotypes and omits some of them. In the table there are around 150,000 clones, around 60% of which are singletons. The specimen sequenced was PBMCs. The receptors come from a woman in her sixties or seventies in good health and CMV-seropositive.

V usage is TRBV7-9 and J usage is TRBJ2-7, with a weak D call TRBD2 (6 bases). V lost 0 bases, J lost 2 bases, and 11 bases lay in between. The CDR3 is 15 amino acids. From germline, CDR1 is SEHNR and CDR2 FQNEAQ (reference sequence). The CDR3 bases are TGTGCCAGCAGCTTAGCGGGGGGTAGGGCCTACGAGCAGTACTTC. It specifies CASSLAGGRAYEQYF.

The chain recombines TRBV27 with TRBJ2-1; TRBD2 matches at 8 bases. Per the germline V gene, CDR1 is MNHEY and CDR2 is SMNVEV (reference sequence). The CDR3 totals 14 residues. With 6 bases clipped from V and 10 bases from J, the junction kept 11 bases outside the gene matches. The CDR3: CASSPLGRLAEQFF. DNA for the CDR3: TGTGCCAGCAGCCCCTTGGGGCGACTAGCGGAGCAGTTCTTC.

Comment on this clone: The sample contains more than one DNA sequence encoding this CDR3. The chain is built from TRBV7-3 and TRBJ2-1, with 12 nucleotides matching TRBD1. The CDR3 runs to 14 residues. Germline-derived CDR1 and CDR2 are SGHTA and FQGTGA. The trim removed 3 bases at V and 9 bases at J, leaving 3 bases unmatched. CDR3 amino acids: CASSLGQGAPEQFF. DNA for the CDR3: TGTGCCAGCAGCTTGGGACAGGGGGCGCCTGAGCAGTTCTTC.